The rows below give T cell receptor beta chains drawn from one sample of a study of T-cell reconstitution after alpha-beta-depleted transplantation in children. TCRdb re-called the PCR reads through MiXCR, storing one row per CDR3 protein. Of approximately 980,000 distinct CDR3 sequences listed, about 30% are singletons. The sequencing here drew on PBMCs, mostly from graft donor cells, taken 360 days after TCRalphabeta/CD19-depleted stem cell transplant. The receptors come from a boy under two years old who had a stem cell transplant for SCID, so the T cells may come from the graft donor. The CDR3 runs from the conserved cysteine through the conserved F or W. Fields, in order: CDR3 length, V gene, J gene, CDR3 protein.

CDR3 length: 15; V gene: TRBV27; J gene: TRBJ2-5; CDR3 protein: CASSLYLGPSETQYF
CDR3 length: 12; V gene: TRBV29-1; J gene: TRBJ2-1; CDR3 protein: CSVLGGSDEQFF
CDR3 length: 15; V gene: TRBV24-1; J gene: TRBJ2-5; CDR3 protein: CATSDLTGLDETQYF
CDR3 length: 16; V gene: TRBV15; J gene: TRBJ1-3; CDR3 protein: CATSRDPQASGNTIYF
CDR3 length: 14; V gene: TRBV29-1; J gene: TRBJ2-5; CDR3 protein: CSVPRQGVGETQYF
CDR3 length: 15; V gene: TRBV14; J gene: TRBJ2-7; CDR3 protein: CASSQRSRGSYEQYF
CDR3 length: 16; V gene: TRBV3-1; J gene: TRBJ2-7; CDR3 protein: CASSQDPGRLAYEQYF
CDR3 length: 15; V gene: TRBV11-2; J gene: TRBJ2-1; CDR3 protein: CASRLSRGSRDEQFF
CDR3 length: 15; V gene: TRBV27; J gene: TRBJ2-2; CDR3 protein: CASSFGGGNTGELFF
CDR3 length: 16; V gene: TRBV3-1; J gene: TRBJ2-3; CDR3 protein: CASSQRVGVTTDTQYF
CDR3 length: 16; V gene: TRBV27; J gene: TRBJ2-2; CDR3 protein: CASSPTWGRITGELFF
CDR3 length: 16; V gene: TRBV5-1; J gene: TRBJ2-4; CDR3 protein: CASSSLVGPAKNIQYF
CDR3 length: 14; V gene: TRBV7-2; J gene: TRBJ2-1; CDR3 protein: CASSLKPGPLEQFF
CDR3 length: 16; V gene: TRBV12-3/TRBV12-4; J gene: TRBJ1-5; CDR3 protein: CATQGGSGPLGEPQHF
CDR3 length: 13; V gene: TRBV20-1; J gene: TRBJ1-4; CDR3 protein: CSASTGGNEKLFF
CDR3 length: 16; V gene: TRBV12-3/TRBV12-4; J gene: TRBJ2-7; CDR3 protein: CASSFRGAESVYEQYF
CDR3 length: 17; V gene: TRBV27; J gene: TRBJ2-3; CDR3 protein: CASSSRAGGFATDTQYF
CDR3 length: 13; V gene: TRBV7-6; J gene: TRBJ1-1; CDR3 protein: CASSLAHQGEAFF
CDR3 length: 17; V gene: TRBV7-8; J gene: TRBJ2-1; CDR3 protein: CASSLRVNRPSYNEQFF
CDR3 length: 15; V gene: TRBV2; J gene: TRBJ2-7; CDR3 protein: CASSEWRGVGYEQYF
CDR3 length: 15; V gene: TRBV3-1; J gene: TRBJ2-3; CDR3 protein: CASSFYGTSTDTQYF
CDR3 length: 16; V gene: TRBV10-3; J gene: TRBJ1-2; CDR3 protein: CAIRTGGGESNYGYTF
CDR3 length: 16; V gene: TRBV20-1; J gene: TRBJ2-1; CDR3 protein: CSALGLASGGHNEQFF
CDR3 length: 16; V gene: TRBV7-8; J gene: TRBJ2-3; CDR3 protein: CASSPTASGYTDTQYF
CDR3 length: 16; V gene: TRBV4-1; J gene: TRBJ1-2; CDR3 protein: CASSQDSRRPGDGYTF